This TCR beta chain was profiled in a study of blood T cell repertoires in COVID-19. Study-level background: Samples representing acute and convalescent COVID-19 were sourced from the United States, Italy and Spain. The analysed material was cDNA or gDNA that came from T cells, B-cell-depleted T cells, or PBMCs.

The method was immunoSEQ multiplex PCR; TCRdb's version includes in-frame clones alone and lacks a portion of them. The data hold 150,000 or so clones, with roughly nine tenths observed a single time. V lost 3 bases and J lost 5, with 16 bases in between. The germline V gene encodes CDR1 SGHAT and CDR2 FQNNGV. The CDR3 is 15 amino acids. This receptor was obtained from a woman in her sixties or seventies with acute or convalescent COVID-19. The chain employs TRBV11-2 and TRBJ1-2; perhaps TRBD1 as D (5 bases). The sequenced material came from peripheral blood. CDR3 residues: CASSLERQGGYGYTF. The CDR3 DNA reads as TGTGCCAGCAGCTTGGAAAGGCAGGGAGGTTATGGCTACACCTTC.